This T cell receptor beta chain appears in the sequencing data of a study of cytomegalovirus exposure and HLA in healthy donors. As for the study in general: About 85 million unique TCR sequences came from HLA-typed donors in an early release.

Primers for the PCR totalled 60 Vbeta and 13 Jbeta. Method: immunoSEQ multiplex PCR; TCRdb's copy keeps in-frame clones and lacks some. Of roughly 120,000 clones listed, 80% to 85% were seen once; the top ten hold 3.5% to 4.5%. This clone was seen a handful of times. The CDR3 loop spans 16 amino acids. The germline gives CDR1 MDHEN, CDR2 SYDVKM. V was clipped by 5 bases and J by 0 bases, with 17 bases between them. Material for sequencing was PBMCs. This receptor was identified in a woman aged 25-40 years in good health and CMV-seronegative. The chain has TRBV28 and TRBJ2-7; D not resolved. The CDR3 region is CASSPLGEVSSYEQYF. CDR3 DNA sequence: TGTGCCAGCAGTCCACTCGGTGAGGTTAGCTCCTACGAGCAGTACTTC.